This T cell receptor (beta chain) was identified during a study of blood T cell repertoires in COVID-19. Whole-study context: The analysed material was cDNA or gDNA that came from T cells, B-cell-depleted T cells, or PBMCs.

Per the authors' pipeline: Amplified reference gene primers provided the basis for estimating nucleated cell counts. This table comes from immunoSEQ multiplex PCR, and its TCRdb copy is limited to in-frame clones, with some not included. That table furnishes V, J and clone size, whereas the DNA furnished D and trimming. The data contain approximately 530,000 clones, approximately 91% of them singletons. CDR3 size: 13 residues. V dropped 1 base and J dropped 3 bases, with 6 bases sitting between them. Notes on this clone: Other DNA sequences in this sample translate to the same CDR3.

The V gene is TRBV12-3 or TRBV12-4, the J gene TRBJ1-2, with a weak D call TRBD1 (6 bases). The sequencing sample was made of peripheral blood. This TCR derives from a woman in her forties or fifties with COVID-19, enrolled during active disease. CDR3 amino acids: CASSLDRDYGYTF. CDR3 sequence (DNA): TGTGCCAGCAGTTTAGACAGGGACTATGGCTACACCTTC.